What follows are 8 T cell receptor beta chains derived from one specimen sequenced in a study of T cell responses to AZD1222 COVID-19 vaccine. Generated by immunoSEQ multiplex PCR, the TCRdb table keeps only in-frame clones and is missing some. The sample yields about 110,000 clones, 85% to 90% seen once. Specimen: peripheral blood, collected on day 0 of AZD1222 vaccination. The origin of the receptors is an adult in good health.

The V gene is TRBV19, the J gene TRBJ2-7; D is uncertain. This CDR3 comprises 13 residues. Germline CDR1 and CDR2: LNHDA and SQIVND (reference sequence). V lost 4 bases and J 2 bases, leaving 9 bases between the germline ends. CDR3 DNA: TGTGCCAGTAGTAAGACCCCAACCTACGAGCAGTACTTC. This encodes CASSKTPTYEQYF.

The CDR3 nucleotides read TGTGCCAGCAGCCGACTAGACGCTGAAGCTTTCTTT. Translating it yields CASSRLDAEAFF. The chain combines TRBV6-5 with TRBJ1-1; D remains unclear. Trimming took off 6 bases at V and 6 bases at J, with 11 bases between the two ends. Germline-derived CDR1 and CDR2 are MNHEY and SVGAGI. The CDR3 is 12 residues long.

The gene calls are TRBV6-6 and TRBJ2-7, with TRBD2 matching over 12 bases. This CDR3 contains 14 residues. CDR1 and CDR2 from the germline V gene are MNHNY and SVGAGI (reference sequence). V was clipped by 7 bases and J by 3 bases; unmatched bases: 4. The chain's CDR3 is CASTRTSGDYEQYF. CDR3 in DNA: TGTGCCAGCACAAGGACTAGCGGGGACTACGAGCAGTACTTC.

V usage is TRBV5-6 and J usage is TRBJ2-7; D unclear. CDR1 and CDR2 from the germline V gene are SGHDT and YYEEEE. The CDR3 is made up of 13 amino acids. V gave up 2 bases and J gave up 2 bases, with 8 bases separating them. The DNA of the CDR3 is TGTGCCAGCAGCTTTCCAGCCGCCTACGAGCAGTACTTC. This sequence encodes CASSFPAAYEQYF.

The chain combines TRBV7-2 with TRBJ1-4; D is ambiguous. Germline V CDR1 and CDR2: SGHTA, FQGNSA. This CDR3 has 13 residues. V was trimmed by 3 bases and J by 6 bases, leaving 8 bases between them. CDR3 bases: TGTGCCAGCAGCTTTAGTTGGGATGAAAAACTGTTTTTT. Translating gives CASSFSWDEKLFF.

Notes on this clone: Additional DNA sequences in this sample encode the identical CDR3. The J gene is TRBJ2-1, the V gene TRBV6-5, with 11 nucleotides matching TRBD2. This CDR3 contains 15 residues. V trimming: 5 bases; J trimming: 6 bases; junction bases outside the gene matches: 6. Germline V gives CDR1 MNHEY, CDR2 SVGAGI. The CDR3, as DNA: TGTGCCAGCAGTCGTCTAGCGGGGGGTCTCAATGAGCAGTTCTTC. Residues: CASSRLAGGLNEQFF.

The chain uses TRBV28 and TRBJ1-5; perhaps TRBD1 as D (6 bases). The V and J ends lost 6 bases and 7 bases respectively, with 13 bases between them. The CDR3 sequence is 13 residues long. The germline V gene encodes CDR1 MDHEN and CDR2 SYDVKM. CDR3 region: CASRPGGRQPQHF. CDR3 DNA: TGTGCCAGCAGACCCGGGGGCCGCCAGCCCCAGCATTTT.

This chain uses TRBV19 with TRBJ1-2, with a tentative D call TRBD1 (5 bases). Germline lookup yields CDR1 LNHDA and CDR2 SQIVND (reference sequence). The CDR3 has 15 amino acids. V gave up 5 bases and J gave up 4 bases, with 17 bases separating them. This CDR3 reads CASSPPGREAYGYTF. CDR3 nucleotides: TGTGCCAGTAGTCCGCCCGGCAGGGAGGCCTATGGCTACACCTTC.